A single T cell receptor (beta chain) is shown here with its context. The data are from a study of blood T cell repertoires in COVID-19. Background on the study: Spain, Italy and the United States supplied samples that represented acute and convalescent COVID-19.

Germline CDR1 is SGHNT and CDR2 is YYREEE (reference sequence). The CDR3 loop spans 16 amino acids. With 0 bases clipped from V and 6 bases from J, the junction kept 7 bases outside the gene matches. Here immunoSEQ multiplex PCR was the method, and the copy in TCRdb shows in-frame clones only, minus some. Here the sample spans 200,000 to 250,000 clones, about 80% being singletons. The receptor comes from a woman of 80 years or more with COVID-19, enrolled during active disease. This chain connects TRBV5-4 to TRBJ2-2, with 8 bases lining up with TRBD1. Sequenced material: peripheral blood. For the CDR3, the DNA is TGTGCCAGCAGCTTGGTGGACAGGGTAGGCGCCGGGGAGCTGTTTTTT. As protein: CASSLVDRVGAGELFF.